The source of this T cell receptor beta chain is a study of human T cells and chemical hapten exposure. Study-level information: Women made up most patients, who had alopecia areata, totalis or universalis. Small discrepancies in pooled library volume mainly accounted for the varying TCR yields per sample.

There are many counts of this clonotype. Time point here: patch test 1, 2 weeks after DPC sensitization. Treatment reported: therapeutic diphenylcyclopropenone sensitization with weekly scalp DPC. Total RNA came from unfractionated whole blood. Patch tests were applied only after blood draws. What the library attached to individual cDNA molecules were unique molecular identifiers. From the RACE reads, TCRdb called clonotypes with MiXCR, one entry per CDR3 protein. The sample lists 40,000 to 50,000 distinct CDR3 sequences; around 3.8% were seen once. This CDR3 has 17 residues. Trimming took off 3 bases at V and 0 bases at J, with 15 bases between the two ends. Germline-derived CDR1 and CDR2 are LGHNA and YNFKEQ.

This chain connects TRBV4-2 to TRBJ2-1; D is perhaps TRBD2 (6 bases). Sequences were derived from whole blood, sampled in connection with sensitization to the hapten diphenylcyclopropenone (DPC). The sequence came from a man in his fifties or sixties with alopecia areata. Some clones in this sample may be carry-over from other donors' samples. CDR3: CASSQGSTRYSYNEQFF. CDR3 bases: TGTGCCAGCAGCCAGGGATCGACTAGGTACTCCTACAATGAGCAGTTCTTC.